This is a list of T cell receptor beta chains from one sample in a study of blood T cell repertoires in COVID-19. The protocol was immunoSEQ multiplex PCR, while the TCRdb copy is restricted to in-frame clones and leaves out a portion. Among around 60,000 clones listed, about 83% were seen once. Material for sequencing was peripheral blood. These receptors were obtained from an elderly woman with acute or convalescent COVID-19. The CDR3 runs from the conserved cysteine through the conserved F or W. A D gene is named only where the DNA matches it firmly. Clone size is given for some rows only: seen once, a few or many times, or a class if the clone is expanded.

j_call: TRBJ2-1
clone_size: once
v_call: TRBV3-1/TRBV3-2
d_call: TRBD1
cdr3_aa: CASSQVRTGVYNEQFF
cdr3_nt: TGTGCCAGCAGCCAAGTCAGGACAGGGGTCTACAATGAGCAGTTCTTC

j_call: TRBJ2-1
clone_size: -
v_call: TRBV5-8
d_call: -
cdr3_aa: CASSFELRGFF
cdr3_nt: TGTGCCAGCAGCTTCGAGCTTAGAGGGTTCTTC

j_call: TRBJ1-1
clone_size: -
v_call: TRBV9
d_call: -
cdr3_aa: CASSLYLNTEAFF
cdr3_nt: TGTGCCAGCAGCCTGTACTTGAACACTGAAGCTTTCTTT

j_call: TRBJ2-7
clone_size: -
v_call: TRBV28
d_call: TRBD1
cdr3_aa: CASRGQIYEQYF
cdr3_nt: TGTGCCAGCCGGGGACAGATCTACGAGCAGTACTTC

j_call: TRBJ1-5
clone_size: -
v_call: TRBV5-6
d_call: -
cdr3_aa: CASSLAGSHAPQHF
cdr3_nt: TGTGCCAGCAGCTTGGCCGGGAGCCACGCGCCCCAGCATTTT

j_call: TRBJ1-2
clone_size: -
v_call: TRBV27
d_call: -
cdr3_aa: CASSLPGNYGYTF
cdr3_nt: TGTGCCAGCAGTTTACCGGGGAACTATGGCTACACCTTC

j_call: TRBJ2-1
clone_size: few
v_call: TRBV30
d_call: -
cdr3_aa: CAWTQWPLYNEQFF
cdr3_nt: TGTGCCTGGACTCAATGGCCCCTCTACAATGAGCAGTTCTTC

j_call: TRBJ1-6
clone_size: -
v_call: TRBV3-1/TRBV3-2
d_call: -
cdr3_aa: CASSQGDSPLHF
cdr3_nt: TGTGCCAGCAGCCAAGGAGATTCACCCCTCCACTTT

j_call: TRBJ2-1
clone_size: -
v_call: TRBV7-2
d_call: TRBD2
cdr3_aa: CASSQAGNTYNEQFF
cdr3_nt: TGTGCCAGCAGCCAAGCGGGGAATACCTACAATGAGCAGTTCTTC

j_call: TRBJ2-1
clone_size: -
v_call: TRBV11-2
d_call: -
cdr3_aa: CASSVRDSKITYNEQFF
cdr3_nt: TGTGCCAGCAGCGTACGCGACAGCAAGATAACCTACAATGAGCAGTTCTTC

j_call: TRBJ1-3
clone_size: -
v_call: TRBV7-3
d_call: -
cdr3_aa: CASSLSRGSGNTIYF
cdr3_nt: TGTGCCAGCAGCTTATCGAGAGGCTCTGGAAACACCATATATTTT

j_call: TRBJ1-5
clone_size: few
v_call: TRBV19
d_call: -
cdr3_aa: CASSSRGRDQPQHF
cdr3_nt: TGTGCCAGTAGTAGTCGGGGTCGGGATCAGCCCCAGCATTTT

j_call: TRBJ1-1
clone_size: few
v_call: TRBV27
d_call: TRBD1
cdr3_aa: CASSLGVTGSRNTEAFF
cdr3_nt: TGTGCCAGCAGTTTGGGGGTGACAGGGTCGAGGAACACTGAAGCTTTCTTT

j_call: TRBJ2-7
clone_size: -
v_call: TRBV10-3
d_call: TRBD1
cdr3_aa: CAIRDDRADEQYF
cdr3_nt: TGTGCCATCAGAGACGACAGGGCCGACGAGCAGTACTTC

j_call: TRBJ2-6
clone_size: few
v_call: TRBV7-3
d_call: TRBD2
cdr3_aa: CASSPQGGAGANVLTF
cdr3_nt: TGTGCCAGCAGCCCCCAGGGAGGGGCCGGGGCCAACGTCCTGACTTTC

j_call: TRBJ2-5
clone_size: -
v_call: TRBV2
d_call: TRBD1
cdr3_aa: CASSADRGQETQYF
cdr3_nt: TGTGCCAGCAGCGCGGACAGGGGGCAAGAGACCCAGTACTTC

j_call: TRBJ1-4
clone_size: -
v_call: TRBV5-4
d_call: TRBD1
cdr3_aa: CASSLGRQGAEKLFF
cdr3_nt: TGTGCCAGCAGCTTGGGGCGGCAGGGGGCCGAAAAACTGTTTTTT

j_call: TRBJ2-1
clone_size: -
v_call: TRBV3-1/TRBV3-2
d_call: TRBD2
cdr3_aa: CASSPLAGGRYEQFF
cdr3_nt: TGTGCCAGCAGCCCACTAGCGGGGGGAAGGTATGAGCAGTTCTTC

j_call: TRBJ1-2
clone_size: -
v_call: TRBV16
d_call: -
cdr3_aa: CASSQSGGASYGYTF
cdr3_nt: TGTGCCAGCAGCCAATCGGGAGGGGCTTCCTATGGCTACACCTTC

j_call: TRBJ1-1
clone_size: -
v_call: TRBV19
d_call: TRBD1
cdr3_aa: CASTGQGGTEAFF
cdr3_nt: TGTGCCAGTACCGGACAGGGCGGCACTGAAGCTTTCTTT

j_call: TRBJ2-2
clone_size: -
v_call: TRBV30
d_call: -
cdr3_aa: CACPKGGGTGELFF
cdr3_nt: TGTGCCTGCCCAAAAGGGGGGGGGACCGGGGAGCTGTTTTTT

j_call: TRBJ2-3
clone_size: -
v_call: TRBV30
d_call: TRBD1
cdr3_aa: CAWRTGVNSDTQYF
cdr3_nt: TGTGCCTGGAGAACAGGGGTGAATTCAGATACGCAGTATTTT

j_call: TRBJ2-7
clone_size: -
v_call: TRBV30
d_call: -
cdr3_aa: CAWSSTGYEQYF
cdr3_nt: TGTGCCTGGAGCTCCACAGGTTACGAGCAGTACTTC

j_call: TRBJ1-1
clone_size: few
v_call: TRBV7-2
d_call: TRBD1
cdr3_aa: CASSFWTGNTEAFF
cdr3_nt: TGTGCCAGCAGCTTTTGGACAGGGAACACTGAAGCTTTCTTT

j_call: TRBJ1-4
clone_size: -
v_call: TRBV2
d_call: -
cdr3_aa: CASSERAVLESEKLFF
cdr3_nt: TGTGCCAGCAGTGAGCGGGCAGTCCTTGAGTCTGAAAAACTGTTTTTT

j_call: TRBJ1-5
clone_size: -
v_call: TRBV27
d_call: TRBD1
cdr3_aa: CASRPPPGQGNQPQHF
cdr3_nt: TGTGCCAGCAGACCTCCACCGGGACAGGGAAATCAGCCCCAGCATTTT

j_call: TRBJ2-1
clone_size: -
v_call: TRBV24-1
d_call: TRBD1
cdr3_aa: CATSARDSNHEQFF
cdr3_nt: TGTGCCACCAGTGCTAGGGACAGCAACCATGAGCAGTTCTTC

j_call: TRBJ1-4
clone_size: -
v_call: TRBV6-1
d_call: -
cdr3_aa: CASSDRVANEKLFF
cdr3_nt: TGTGCCAGCAGTGACAGGGTGGCTAATGAAAAACTGTTTTTT

j_call: TRBJ1-6
clone_size: -
v_call: TRBV13
d_call: TRBD1
cdr3_aa: CASSPRQGLGSYNSPLHF
cdr3_nt: TGTGCCAGCAGCCCTCGACAGGGTTTGGGCTCCTATAATTCACCCCTCCACTTT

j_call: TRBJ1-5
clone_size: -
v_call: TRBV28
d_call: TRBD1
cdr3_aa: CASSRGQGAIQPQHF
cdr3_nt: TGTGCCAGCAGCCGTGGACAGGGGGCGATTCAGCCCCAGCATTTT

j_call: TRBJ1-1
clone_size: -
v_call: TRBV3-1/TRBV3-2
d_call: -
cdr3_aa: CASSQQGGVKAFF
cdr3_nt: TGTGCCAGCAGCCAACAAGGAGGGGTAAAGGCTTTCTTT

j_call: TRBJ2-1
clone_size: -
v_call: TRBV18
d_call: TRBD2
cdr3_aa: CASSPLGAGRSYNEQFF
cdr3_nt: TGTGCCAGCTCACCACTCGGAGCGGGAAGGTCCTACAATGAGCAGTTCTTC

j_call: TRBJ2-4
clone_size: -
v_call: TRBV29-1
d_call: -
cdr3_aa: CSVLGFGTAAKNIQYF
cdr3_nt: TGCAGCGTTTTAGGCTTCGGAACAGCAGCCAAAAACATTCAGTACTTC

j_call: TRBJ2-3
clone_size: -
v_call: TRBV10-3
d_call: -
cdr3_aa: CAISAGGTDTQYF
cdr3_nt: TGTGCCATTAGCGCAGGGGGCACAGATACGCAGTATTTT

j_call: TRBJ2-7
clone_size: -
v_call: TRBV27
d_call: TRBD2
cdr3_aa: CASSVTGTSGGEQYF
cdr3_nt: TGTGCCAGCAGTGTAACCGGGACTAGCGGCGGGGAGCAGTACTTC

j_call: TRBJ2-7
clone_size: once
v_call: TRBV7-2
d_call: -
cdr3_aa: CASSLGRGLTYEQYF
cdr3_nt: TGTGCCAGCAGCTTGGGCCGGGGACTCACCTACGAGCAGTACTTC

j_call: TRBJ2-1
clone_size: few
v_call: TRBV13
d_call: TRBD2
cdr3_aa: CASSLTSGGTREQFF
cdr3_nt: TGTGCCAGCAGCTTAACTAGCGGGGGGACCCGGGAGCAGTTCTTC

j_call: TRBJ2-1
clone_size: -
v_call: TRBV30
d_call: -
cdr3_aa: CAWKQGSYNEQFF
cdr3_nt: TGTGCCTGGAAACAGGGATCCTACAATGAGCAGTTCTTC

j_call: TRBJ2-2
clone_size: -
v_call: TRBV3-1/TRBV3-2
d_call: TRBD1
cdr3_aa: CASSRQGPGELFF
cdr3_nt: TGTGCCAGCAGCCGACAGGGTCCAGGGGAGCTGTTTTTT

j_call: TRBJ1-3
clone_size: -
v_call: TRBV5-1
d_call: -
cdr3_aa: CASSLVTGAGNTIYF
cdr3_nt: TGCGCCAGCAGCTTGGTTACGGGGGCTGGAAACACCATATATTTT

j_call: TRBJ1-2
clone_size: once
v_call: TRBV6-4
d_call: -
cdr3_aa: CASSSGLENYGYTF
cdr3_nt: TGTGCCAGCAGTTCGGGGTTGGAGAACTATGGCTACACCTTC

j_call: TRBJ2-7
clone_size: -
v_call: TRBV5-1
d_call: TRBD2
cdr3_aa: CASSLPGLAYSSYEQYF
cdr3_nt: TGCGCCAGCAGCTTACCGGGACTAGCGTATTCGTCCTACGAGCAGTACTTC

j_call: TRBJ2-2
clone_size: -
v_call: TRBV15
d_call: -
cdr3_aa: CATSRGDGGELFF
cdr3_nt: TGTGCCACCAGTAGGGGCGATGGCGGGGAGCTGTTTTTT

j_call: TRBJ1-5
clone_size: -
v_call: TRBV16
d_call: -
cdr3_aa: CASSRNPGGGGQPQHF
cdr3_nt: TGTGCCAGCAGCCGAAATCCGGGGGGAGGAGGTCAGCCCCAGCATTTT

j_call: TRBJ2-1
clone_size: -
v_call: TRBV7-2
d_call: TRBD2
cdr3_aa: CASSPLAGGPGPYNEQFF
cdr3_nt: TGTGCCAGCAGCCCTCTAGCGGGGGGGCCGGGGCCCTACAATGAGCAGTTCTTC

j_call: TRBJ1-5
clone_size: -
v_call: TRBV6-2/TRBV6-3
d_call: -
cdr3_aa: CASSFYGPGVLSNQPQHF
cdr3_nt: TGTGCCAGCAGTTTCTACGGGCCGGGAGTTTTAAGCAATCAGCCCCAGCATTTT

j_call: TRBJ1-2
clone_size: -
v_call: TRBV5-1
d_call: -
cdr3_aa: CASSRSLRGEGYTF
cdr3_nt: TGCGCCAGCAGCCGCAGTTTGCGGGGCGAGGGCTACACCTTC

j_call: TRBJ2-1
clone_size: -
v_call: TRBV24-1
d_call: -
cdr3_aa: CATSDLGGYNEQFF
cdr3_nt: TGTGCCACCAGTGATTTGGGCGGATACAATGAGCAGTTCTTC

j_call: TRBJ2-1
clone_size: -
v_call: TRBV7-8
d_call: -
cdr3_aa: CASSSRLGANEQFF
cdr3_nt: TGTGCCAGCAGCTCACGGTTGGGAGCGAATGAGCAGTTCTTC

j_call: TRBJ1-6
clone_size: -
v_call: TRBV7-9
d_call: -
cdr3_aa: CASSSWGDSPLHF
cdr3_nt: TGTGCCAGCAGCTCTTGGGGAGATTCACCCCTCCACTTT

j_call: TRBJ2-7
clone_size: -
v_call: TRBV28
d_call: -
cdr3_aa: CASINSRTEIYEQYF
cdr3_nt: TGTGCCAGCATCAACTCAAGGACAGAGATCTACGAGCAGTACTTC